Included here is one T cell receptor (beta chain) sequence, with context. The junction departs from the called germline gene at one end, perhaps through a read error. In the original analysis: From reference gene primer amplification, estimates of nucleated cell counts were derived. TCRdb's copy holds only in-frame clones and misses some; the assay was immunoSEQ multiplex PCR. V and J calls and clone size are those listed in that table; D and trimming were worked out from the DNA. The table has 40,000 to 55,000 clones, around 90% seen once. This sample was taken from a study of blood T cell repertoires in COVID-19. About the study: COVID-19 samples from acute and convalescent phases originated in the United States, Italy and Spain. T cells, B-cell-depleted T cells, or PBMCs supplied cDNA or gDNA.

The CDR3 contains 12 residues. Germline CDR1 is MDHEN and CDR2 is SYDVKM. Sequencing was done on a sample of peripheral blood. The chain carries TRBV28 and TRBJ1-2, with D possibly being TRBD1 (6 bases). The TCR comes from a man aged 65 to 85 with active COVID-19. This CDR3 is CASSVDRWALSF. In DNA form, the CDR3 reads TGTGCCAGCAGTGTCGACAGGTGGGCTTTGTCCTTC.